The 19 T cell receptor beta chains listed next were all sequenced from one sample in a study of T cells in Graves' hyperthyroidism and ophthalmopathy (dated by TCRdb to about 2019). Libraries were built with multiplex PCR. The listed sequencing device is Illumina HiSeq 2000. Amplification of TCR beta CDR3 regions was carried out from RNA transcripts. A first-round RT-PCR of the TCR CDR3 used the HTBI primer set with the Qiagen OneStep RT-PCR kit. TCRdb reanalyzed the raw reads on its own, using fastp at Q25 for trimming and MiXCR for clone calling, and kept in-frame beta chains. Rows are unified per CDR3 protein, each entry keeping the most common DNA and genes. The sample data list 350,000 or so distinct CDR3 sequences, and 18% of these were observed just once. The ten most abundant clones make up about 16% of the sample. The sample taken for sequencing was blood. The source is a woman between 35 and 50 years old with Graves' ophthalmopathy.

This clonotype was recorded at least ten times. The chain uses TRBV20-1 and TRBJ2-7; 12 nucleotides line up with TRBD2. V shed 0 bases, J shed 0 bases, and the junction held 3 bases outside the gene matches. This CDR3 spans 16 amino acids. Looked up from germline, CDR1 is DFQATT and CDR2 is SNEGSKA (reference sequence). DNA of the CDR3: TGCAGTGCTAGAGAAGGGACTAGCGGGCTCTCCTACGAGCAGTACTTC. It codes for CSAREGTSGLSYEQYF.

This clonotype was seen repeatedly, ten times or more. The J gene is TRBJ2-5, the V gene TRBV5-1, with D hard to call. The CDR3 runs to 14 residues. Trimming took off 0 bases at V and 2 bases at J, with 8 bases between the two ends. In germline, CDR1 is SGHRS, CDR2 YFSETQ. CDR3 coding DNA: TGCGCCAGCAGCTTGGAAACGGAACAAGAGACCCAGTACTTC. Its protein product is CASSLETEQETQYF.

This clonotype has at least ten counts. The V gene is TRBV20-1, the J gene TRBJ1-5, with D perhaps matching TRBD1 (6 bases). The V and J ends lost 3 bases and 7 bases respectively, with 16 bases between them. CDR1 is DFQATT and CDR2 is SNEGSKA in the germline V gene (reference sequence). The CDR3 extends over 14 amino acids. CDR3 amino acids: CSASPFRGNQPQHF. The CDR3 DNA reads TGCAGTGCTAGCCCGTTCAGGGGAAACCAGCCCCAGCATTTT.

A remark on this clonotype: The junction departs from germline at one end; a sequencing error may be responsible. The chain recombines TRBV12-3 or TRBV12-4 with TRBJ1-1; no clear D gene. CDR3 length: 11 amino acids. The CDR3 nucleotides read TGTGCCAACAGTTTATTGGATGGAGCTTCCTTT. This encodes CANSLLDGASF.

This clonotype was recorded many times. This chain links TRBV18 with TRBJ1-1, with 11 bases matching TRBD1. Germline CDR1 KGHSH, CDR2 LQKENI. The V segment lost 3 bases and the J segment 0 bases; nucleotides outside the gene matches: 9. This CDR3 contains 18 residues. CDR3 coding DNA: TGTGCCAGCTCACCCGCCTGGACAGGGGGCAGTCTGAACACTGAAGCTTTCTTT. Its protein product is CASSPAWTGGSLNTEAFF.

This clonotype was detected ten times or more. The chain employs TRBV7-9 and TRBJ1-4; no reliable D call. Germline-derived CDR1 and CDR2 are SEHNR and FQNEAQ (reference sequence). V was trimmed by 1 base and J by 8 bases, leaving 5 bases between them. The CDR3 length is 12 residues. CDR3 region: CASSLVPEKLFF. The CDR3 coding sequence is TGTGCCAGCAGCTTAGTCCCGGAAAAACTGTTTTTT.

This clonotype was found once. The J gene is TRBJ2-5, the V gene TRBV11-2; TRBD2 matches 12 bases. Germline trimming cut 8 bases from V and 0 bases from J; bases unmatched to any gene: 7. From germline, CDR1 is SGHAT and CDR2 FQNNGV. The CDR3 is 16 amino acids. DNA for the CDR3: TGTGCCAGCCGGCCCGGGACTAGCGGGTACCAAGAGACCCAGTACTTC. Amino acid sequence: CASRPGTSGYQETQYF.

The rearrangement joins TRBV2 to TRBJ2-5; 12 nucleotides match TRBD2. CDR3 length: 16 amino acids. CDR1 SNHLY and CDR2 FYNNEI come from the germline V gene. V was clipped by 7 bases and J by 4 bases; unmatched bases: 10. As DNA, the CDR3 is TGTGCCAGCACCTCAGGACTAGCGGGACTTCGAGAGACCCAGTACTTC. Translated, it gives CASTSGLAGLRETQYF.

This clonotype was observed at least ten times. The chain uses TRBV28 and TRBJ2-7; the D is unclear. From germline, CDR1 is MDHEN and CDR2 SYDVKM. CDR3 length equals 13 residues. V dropped 7 bases and J dropped 6 bases, with 16 bases sitting between them. The CDR3 DNA is TGTGCCAGCAATCCGGAGTACTCTATCGAGCAGTACTTC. Protein: CASNPEYSIEQYF.

The table lists this clonotype with many counts. The CDR3 spells CASSADNYRNTIYF. Here the CDR3 DNA reads TGTGCCAGTAGTGCCGACAATTACCGAAACACCATATATTTT. The chain uses TRBV19 and TRBJ1-3; D gene unclear. The V gene's germline CDR1 is LNHDA and CDR2 SQIVND (reference sequence). The CDR3 contains 14 residues. V lost 5 bases and J 5 bases, leaving 13 bases between the germline ends.

This clonotype occurred many times. The CDR3 loop is CSASQLAGASEQYF. The CDR3 coding sequence is TGCAGTGCTAGCCAACTAGCGGGAGCTAGTGAGCAGTACTTC. This rearrangement joins TRBV20-1 to TRBJ2-7; 11 positions agree with TRBD2. CDR3 length: 14 residues. CDR1 DFQATT and CDR2 SNEGSKA come from the germline V gene (reference sequence). V was clipped by 3 bases and J by 7 bases; unmatched bases: 8.

This clonotype was counted at least ten times. The junction does not match germline at one end; this may be a read error. The J gene is TRBJ2-7, the V gene TRBV6-2 or TRBV6-3; TRBD2 is a possible D gene (5 bases). In germline, CDR1 is MNHEY, CDR2 SVGEGT. The CDR3 length is 14 residues. The chain's CDR3 is CASSYSMVGWTQDF. CDR3 nucleotides: TGTGCCAGCAGTTACTCGATGGTCGGATGGACTCAAGACTTC.

Many counts were recorded for this clonotype. This rearrangement joins TRBV30 to TRBJ2-4; 11 nucleotides match TRBD2. V gave up 8 bases and J gave up 2 bases; unmatched junction bases: 5. From germline, CDR1 is GTSNPN and CDR2 SVGIG (reference sequence). The CDR3 is 14 residues long. As DNA, the CDR3 is TGTGCCCTTCTAGCGGGAGGCTCCAAAAACATTCAGTACTTC. Its protein is CALLAGGSKNIQYF.

This clonotype showed up many times. V gene TRBV7-2 combines with J gene TRBJ1-1, with D possibly being TRBD1 (6 bases). This CDR3 comprises 14 residues. Germline CDR1 is SGHTA and CDR2 is FQGNSA. Trimming shortened V by 6 bases and J by 1 base, and 12 bases separated the two germline ends. CDR3 residues: CASRRLTGNTEAFF. The CDR3 DNA reads TGTGCCAGCAGACGTCTGACAGGGAACACTGAAGCTTTCTTT.

V gene TRBV5-1 combines with J gene TRBJ2-5, with no clear D. V lost 0 bases, J lost 4 bases, and 7 bases lay in between. Looked up from germline, CDR1 is SGHRS and CDR2 is YFSETQ. The CDR3 has 13 residues. The chain's CDR3 is CASSLGHRETQYF. Written as DNA, the CDR3 is TGCGCCAGCAGCTTGGGACATCGAGAGACCCAGTACTTC.

This clonotype was found a few times. The chain has TRBV18 and TRBJ2-5; D is perhaps TRBD1 (5 bases). Trimming cost V 4 bases and J 3 bases, with 15 bases left between them. Germline V gene lookup returns CDR1 KGHSH and CDR2 LQKENI. This CDR3 has 15 residues. CDR3 DNA: TGTGCCAGCTCACAAGAGAAAGGGGCAAAAGAGACCCAGTACTTC. Protein: CASSQEKGAKETQYF.

The V gene is TRBV6-4, the J gene TRBJ2-2; D is ambiguous. Trimming shortened V by 6 bases and J by 2 bases, and 7 bases separated the two germline ends. Germline V gene data show CDR1 as MRHNA and CDR2 as SNTAGT. CDR3 length: 13 amino acids. The CDR3 sequence is CASSFDNTGELFF. The CDR3 region has the DNA TGTGCCAGCAGCTTCGACAACACCGGGGAGCTGTTTTTT.

The V and J genes are TRBV20-1 and TRBJ2-7; perhaps TRBD2 as D (5 bases). This CDR3 comprises 14 residues. CDR1 and CDR2 from the germline V gene are DFQATT and SNEGSKA (reference sequence). V lost 3 bases and J 7 bases, leaving 19 bases between the germline ends. Written as DNA, the CDR3 is TGCAGTGCTAGTCCCCAAGCAGGCACGGGGGAGCAGTACTTC. Translated: CSASPQAGTGEQYF.

V usage is TRBV2 and J usage is TRBJ2-7; possibly TRBD1 for D (5 bases). V shed 4 bases and J shed 7 bases, with 11 bases lying between them. Germline CDR1 is SNHLY and CDR2 is FYNNEI. This CDR3 is built from 12 residues. CDR3 in amino acids: CASSVGVEEQYF. The CDR3 region has the DNA TGTGCCAGCAGTGTAGGGGTAGAAGAGCAGTACTTC.